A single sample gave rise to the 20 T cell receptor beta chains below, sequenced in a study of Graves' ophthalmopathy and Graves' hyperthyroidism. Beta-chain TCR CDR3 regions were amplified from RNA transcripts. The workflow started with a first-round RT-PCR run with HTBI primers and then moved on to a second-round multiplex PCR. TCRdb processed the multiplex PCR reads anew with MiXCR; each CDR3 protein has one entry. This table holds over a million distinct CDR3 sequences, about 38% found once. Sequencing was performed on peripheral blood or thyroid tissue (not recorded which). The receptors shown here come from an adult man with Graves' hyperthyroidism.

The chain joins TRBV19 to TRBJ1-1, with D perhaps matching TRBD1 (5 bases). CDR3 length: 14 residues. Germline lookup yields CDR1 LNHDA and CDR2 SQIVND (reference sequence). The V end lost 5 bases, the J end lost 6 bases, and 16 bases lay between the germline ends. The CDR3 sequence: CASSSGASSSEAFF. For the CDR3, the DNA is TGTGCCAGTAGTTCCGGGGCCTCAAGCTCTGAAGCTTTCTTT.

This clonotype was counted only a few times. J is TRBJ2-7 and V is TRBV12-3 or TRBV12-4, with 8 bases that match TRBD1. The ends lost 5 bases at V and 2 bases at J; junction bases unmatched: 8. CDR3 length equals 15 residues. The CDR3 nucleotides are TGTGCCAGCAGTGATGGACAGGGAAGGGCCTACGAGCAGTACTTC. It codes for CASSDGQGRAYEQYF.

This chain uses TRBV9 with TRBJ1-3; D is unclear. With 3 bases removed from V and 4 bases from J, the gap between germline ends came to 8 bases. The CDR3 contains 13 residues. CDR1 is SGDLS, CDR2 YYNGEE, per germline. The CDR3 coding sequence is TGTGCCAGCAGCGCCCCTGGAGGAAACACCATATATTTT. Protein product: CASSAPGGNTIYF.

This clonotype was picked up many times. CDR3 in DNA: TGTGCCAGCAGCTTAGCCATCCACCGGGCTTACGAGCAGTACTTC. It is translated as CASSLAIHRAYEQYF. The chain is built from TRBV7-8 and TRBJ2-7; D call uncertain. The length of the CDR3 is 15 residues. Looked up from germline, CDR1 is SGHVS and CDR2 is FQNEAQ. Trimming removed 0 bases at V and 4 bases at J, with 13 bases between.

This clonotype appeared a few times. The CDR3 reads CASSQDQRGGQGSPLHF. The CDR3 nucleotides are TGTGCCAGCAGCCAAGATCAACGTGGGGGACAGGGTTCACCCCTCCACTTT. This chain joins TRBV4-2 and TRBJ1-6; 9 bases fit TRBD1. Unmatched junction bases numbered 9, after V lost 0 bases and J lost 9 bases. Germline loops: CDR1 LGHNA, CDR2 YNFKEQ. This CDR3 region has 17 residues.

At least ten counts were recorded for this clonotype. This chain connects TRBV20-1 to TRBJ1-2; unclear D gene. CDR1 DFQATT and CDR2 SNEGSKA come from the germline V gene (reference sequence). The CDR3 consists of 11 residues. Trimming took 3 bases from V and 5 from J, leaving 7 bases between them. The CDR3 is CSASWLYGYTF. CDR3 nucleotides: TGCAGTGCTAGTTGGCTTTATGGCTACACCTTC.

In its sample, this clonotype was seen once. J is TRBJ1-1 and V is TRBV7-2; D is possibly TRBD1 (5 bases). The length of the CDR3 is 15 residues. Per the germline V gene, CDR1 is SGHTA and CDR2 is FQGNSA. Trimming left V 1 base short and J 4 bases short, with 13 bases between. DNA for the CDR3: TGTGCCAGCAGCTTAGAGGGGAGGAGTAGCACTGAAGCTTTCTTT. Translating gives CASSLEGRSSTEAFF.

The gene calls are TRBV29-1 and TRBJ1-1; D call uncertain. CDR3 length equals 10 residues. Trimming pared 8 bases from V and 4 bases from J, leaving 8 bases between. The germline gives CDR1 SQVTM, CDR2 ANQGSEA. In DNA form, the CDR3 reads TGCAGCTTAGACTTCACTGAAGCTTTCTTT. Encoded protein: CSLDFTEAFF.

CDR3 in DNA: TGTGCCAGTAGTGAGGAGGGGCCGAGTGAAAAACTGTTTTTT. Protein: CASSEEGPSEKLFF. The chain uses TRBV19 and TRBJ1-4, with D maybe TRBD1 (5 bases). Germline CDR1 LNHDA, CDR2 SQIVND (reference sequence). Trimming stripped 5 bases from V and 7 bases from J, with 14 bases between. The CDR3 consists of 14 residues.

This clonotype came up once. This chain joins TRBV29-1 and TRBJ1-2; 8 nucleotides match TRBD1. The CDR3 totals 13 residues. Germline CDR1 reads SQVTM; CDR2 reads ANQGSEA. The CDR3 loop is CREDRDPNYGYTF. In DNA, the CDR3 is TGCAGAGAGGACAGGGACCCTAACTATGGCTACACCTTC.

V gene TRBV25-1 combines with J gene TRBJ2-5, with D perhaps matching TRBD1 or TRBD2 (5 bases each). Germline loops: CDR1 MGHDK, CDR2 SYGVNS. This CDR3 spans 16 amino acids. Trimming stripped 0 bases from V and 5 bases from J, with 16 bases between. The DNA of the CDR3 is TGTGCCAGCAGTGAATATTCAGGGCGGAGGCGCGAGACCCAGTACTTC. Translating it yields CASSEYSGRRRETQYF.

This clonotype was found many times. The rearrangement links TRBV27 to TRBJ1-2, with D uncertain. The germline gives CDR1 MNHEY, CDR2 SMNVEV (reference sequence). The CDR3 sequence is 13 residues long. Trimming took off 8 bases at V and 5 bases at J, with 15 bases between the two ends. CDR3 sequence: CASSHTPEYGYTF. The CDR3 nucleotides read TGTGCCAGCTCACATACGCCCGAGTATGGCTACACCTTC.

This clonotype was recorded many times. CDR3 amino acids: CSATAPGQGANEQYF. CDR3 bases: TGCAGTGCTACCGCACCGGGACAGGGGGCGAACGAGCAGTACTTC. V and J are TRBV20-1 and TRBJ2-7; 12 nucleotides match TRBD1. The CDR3 consists of 15 residues. Germline CDR1 is DFQATT and CDR2 is SNEGSKA (reference sequence). The junction had 9 bases not matched to a gene; V was cut back by 4 bases and J by 5 bases.

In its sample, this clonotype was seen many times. The CDR3: CASSVRETEAFF. The DNA for the CDR3 is TGTGCCAGCAGCGTTAGAGAGACTGAAGCTTTCTTT. V is TRBV7-8 and J is TRBJ1-1; D is ambiguous. The CDR3 is made up of 12 amino acids. V lost 5 bases to trimming and J lost 5 bases, with 9 bases between them. Looked up from germline, CDR1 is SGHVS and CDR2 is FQNEAQ. Full variable domain (rest looked up from reference TRBV7-8 and TRBJ1-1): GAGVSQSPRYKVAKRGQDVALRCDPISGHVSLFWYQQALGQGPEFLTYFQNEAQLDKSGLPSDRFFAERPEGSVSTLKIQRTQQEDSAVYLCASSVRETEAFFGQGTRLTVV.

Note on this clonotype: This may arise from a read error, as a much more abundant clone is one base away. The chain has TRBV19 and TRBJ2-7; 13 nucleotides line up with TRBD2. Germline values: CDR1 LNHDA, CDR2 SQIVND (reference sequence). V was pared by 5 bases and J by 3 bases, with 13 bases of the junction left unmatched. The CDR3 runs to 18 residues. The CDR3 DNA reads TGTGCCAGTAGTCTGGACACCGCTGGGACTAGCGGGATCTACGAGCAGTACTTC. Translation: CASSLDTAGTSGIYEQYF.

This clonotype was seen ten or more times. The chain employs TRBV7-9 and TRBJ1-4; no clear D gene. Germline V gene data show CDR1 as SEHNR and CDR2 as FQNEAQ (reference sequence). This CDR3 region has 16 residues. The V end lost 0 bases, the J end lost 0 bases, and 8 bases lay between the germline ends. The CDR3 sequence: CASSLASQATNEKLFF. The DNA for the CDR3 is TGTGCCAGCAGCTTAGCCAGCCAAGCAACTAATGAAAAACTGTTTTTT. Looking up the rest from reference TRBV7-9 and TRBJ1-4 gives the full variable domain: DTGVSQNPRHKITKRGQNVTFRCDPISEHNRLYWYRQTLGQGPEFLTYFQNEAQLEKSRLLSDRFSAERPKGSFSTLEIQRTEQGDSAMYLCASSLASQATNEKLFFGSGTQLSVL.

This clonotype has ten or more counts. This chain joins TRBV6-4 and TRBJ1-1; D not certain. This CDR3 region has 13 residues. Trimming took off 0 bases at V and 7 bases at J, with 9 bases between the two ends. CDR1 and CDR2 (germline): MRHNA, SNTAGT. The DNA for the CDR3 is TGTGCCAGCAGTGACTCGGGTCCGGATGAAGCTTTCTTT. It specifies CASSDSGPDEAFF.

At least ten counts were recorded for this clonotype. The CDR3 DNA reads TGCGCCAGCAGCTTCGGGGACGCCTCCTACGAGCAGTACTTC. Translation gives CASSFGDASYEQYF. V is TRBV5-1 and J is TRBJ2-7; tentatively, D is TRBD1 or TRBD2 (5 bases each). V gave up 2 bases and J gave up 0 bases, with 9 bases separating them. Germline V lookup: CDR1 SGHRS, CDR2 YFSETQ. This CDR3 contains 14 residues.

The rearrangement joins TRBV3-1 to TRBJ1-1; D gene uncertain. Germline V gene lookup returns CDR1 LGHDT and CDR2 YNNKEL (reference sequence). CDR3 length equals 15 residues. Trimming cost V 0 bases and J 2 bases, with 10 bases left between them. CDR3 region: CASSQEWVSNTEAFF. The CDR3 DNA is TGTGCCAGCAGCCAAGAATGGGTCAGTAACACTGAAGCTTTCTTT.

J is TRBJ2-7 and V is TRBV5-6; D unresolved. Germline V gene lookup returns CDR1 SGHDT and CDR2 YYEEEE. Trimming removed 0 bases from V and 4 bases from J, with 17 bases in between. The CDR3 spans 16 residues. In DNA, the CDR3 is TGTGCCAGCAGCTTGGCCTCTGGGTTAGGACGGTACGAGCAGTACTTC. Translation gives CASSLASGLGRYEQYF.